This T cell receptor beta chain derives from a study of identical twins. Germline-derived CDR1 and CDR2 are MDHEN and SYDVKM. V lost 2 bases to trimming and J lost 6 bases, with 16 bases between them. The CDR3 consists of 15 residues. With respect to this clonotype: What it recognizes is unknown.

Findings of the study overall: In beta out-of-frame sequences, the excess sharing between twins was weaker. Reduced insertions were recorded for abundant cord blood beta clonotypes, with no such pattern in memory repertoires.

MiXCR was run by TCRdb on the 5' RACE reads, yielding one entry per CDR3 protein. The data contain 450,000 to 600,000 distinct CDR3 sequences, 20% to 25% of them seen just once; the ten biggest clones take up approximately 0.49%. In addition, the sample was reused for a study of yellow fever vaccine responses in identical twins.

This sequence joins TRBV28 and TRBJ1-2; the D is unclear. This TCR was sampled from a young woman in good health. Sample: CD4+ T cells sorted from blood. The CDR3 nucleotides are TGTGCCAGCAGTTTAAGGGTCAGGATCTACGATGGCTACACCTTC. Protein sequence: CASSLRVRIYDGYTF.